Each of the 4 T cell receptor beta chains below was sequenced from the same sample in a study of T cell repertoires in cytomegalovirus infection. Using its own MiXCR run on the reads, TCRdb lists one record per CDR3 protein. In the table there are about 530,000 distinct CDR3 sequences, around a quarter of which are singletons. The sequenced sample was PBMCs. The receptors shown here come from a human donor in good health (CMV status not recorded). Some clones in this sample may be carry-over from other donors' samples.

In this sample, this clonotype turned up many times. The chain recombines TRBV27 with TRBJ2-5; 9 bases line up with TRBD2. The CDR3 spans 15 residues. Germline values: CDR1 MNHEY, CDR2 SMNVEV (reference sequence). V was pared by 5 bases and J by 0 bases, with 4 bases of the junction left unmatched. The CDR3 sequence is CASSKAGGYQETQYF. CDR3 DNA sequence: TGTGCCAGCAGTAAGGCGGGAGGGTACCAAGAGACCCAGTACTTC.

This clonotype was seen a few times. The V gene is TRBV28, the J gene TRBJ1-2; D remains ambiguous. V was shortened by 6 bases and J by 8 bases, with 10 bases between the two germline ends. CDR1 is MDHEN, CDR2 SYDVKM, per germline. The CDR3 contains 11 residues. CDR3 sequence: CASRYDGGYTF. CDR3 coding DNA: TGTGCCAGCAGATACGATGGGGGCTACACCTTC.

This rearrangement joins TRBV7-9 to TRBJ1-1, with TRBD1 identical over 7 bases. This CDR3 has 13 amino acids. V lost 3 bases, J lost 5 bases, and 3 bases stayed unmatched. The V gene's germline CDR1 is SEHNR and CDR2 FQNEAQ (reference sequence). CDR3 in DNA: TGTGCCAGCAGCTTCCAGGGGGAAACTGAAGCTTTCTTT. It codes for CASSFQGETEAFF.

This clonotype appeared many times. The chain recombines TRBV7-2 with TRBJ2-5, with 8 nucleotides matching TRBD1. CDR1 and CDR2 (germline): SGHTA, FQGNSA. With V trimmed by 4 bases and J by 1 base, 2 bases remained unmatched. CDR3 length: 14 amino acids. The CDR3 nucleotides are TGTGCCAGCAGCTCGACAGGGGTCCAAGAGACCCAGTACTTC. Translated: CASSSTGVQETQYF.